The 3 T cell receptor beta chains presented below share a single source sample, sequenced in a study of response to subunit inactivated influenza vaccine. Using its own MiXCR run on the RT-PCR reads, TCRdb lists one record per CDR3 protein. The data contain more than 400,000 distinct CDR3 sequences, approximately 9.9% of them seen just once; the ten biggest clones take up less than 15%. The input for sequencing was PBMCs from blood, taken roughly 48 days after vaccination. These receptors were taken from a man in his fifties or sixties who received an inactivated influenza vaccine.

The chain links TRBV20-1 to TRBJ2-1; perhaps D is TRBD1 or TRBD2 (6 bases each). V lost 3 bases, J lost 1 base, and 13 bases lay in between. The CDR3 loop spans 15 amino acids. Germline V lookup: CDR1 DFQATT, CDR2 SNEGSKA (reference sequence). The DNA for the CDR3 is TGCAGTGCTAGTGGGGGCGGGATGTCCTACAATGAGCAGTTCTTC. This translates into CSASGGGMSYNEQFF.

In this sample, this clonotype turned up many times. The chain carries TRBV2 and TRBJ2-3, with TRBD2 matching over 8 bases. Unmatched junction bases numbered 11, after V lost 7 bases and J lost 2 bases. The CDR3 has 16 residues. Germline CDR1 and CDR2: SNHLY and FYNNEI. In DNA form, the CDR3 reads TGTGCCAGCACTCCCTTCGGGGGGGATTACACAGATACGCAGTATTTT. Protein: CASTPFGGDYTDTQYF.

This clonotype was recorded a few times. The V gene is TRBV11-2, the J gene TRBJ2-2; TRBD2 matches at 13 bases. V dropped 2 bases and J dropped 3; count of bases not matched to a gene: 12. Germline V CDR1 and CDR2: SGHAT, FQNNGV. The CDR3 length is 20 residues. The CDR3 region has the DNA TGTGCCAGCAGCTTAATGTCAGTTAGGACTAGCGGGAGCCACACCGGGGAGCTGTTTTTT. Its protein product is CASSLMSVRTSGSHTGELFF.